This T cell receptor beta chain was captured by sequencing in a study of shared clonotypes between healthy human individuals. A word on this clone: Antigen unknown.

Deep level was the assay's run setting. The data were produced by immunoSEQ multiplex PCR, yet TCRdb's version contains in-frame clones alone and is incomplete. The data contain nearly 600,000 clones, nearly 97% of them singletons. Positive CCR7 selection of CD45RO-negative cells yielded the naive CD8 cells, and terminally differentiated effector memory CD45RA+ cells were excluded. Every contributor of samples was a Caucasian grown-up residing in Nashville, Tennessee. Findings and limits, study-wide: Estimated richness was generally greater in naive than memory subsets. Among a few donors, approximately 5.4% of naive CD4 clonotypes were found in common.

The sequenced sample consisted of naive CD8+ T cells sorted from blood. The TCR originated in a woman in her 30s in good health.

CDR3 bases: TGTGCCATCAAGAAGGGACGTGGACTTTTTCGGACCCTGGGTACTGAAGCTTTCTTT. It specifies CAIKKGRGLFRTLGTEAFF. The chain joins TRBV10-3 to TRBJ1-1; perhaps TRBD1 as D (5 bases). The CDR3 consists of 19 residues. V was clipped by 7 bases and J by 5 bases, with 32 bases between them. The germline gives CDR1 ENHRY, CDR2 SYGVKD.